A selection of T cell receptor gamma chains follows, all from one sample in a study of Vδ1+ human thymocytes. TCRdb ran CATT on the multiplex PCR reads. Of about 27,000 gamma-chain clones listed, 20% are singletons. The specimen sequenced was Vdelta1+ gamma-delta thymocytes from the thymus. The origin of the receptors is a boy younger than two who had congenital heart surgery. CDR3s include the opening cysteine and the closing phenylalanine or tryptophan. Each record gives: J gene, V gene, clone size, CDR3 DNA, CDR3 protein. Clone size is given for some rows only: seen once, a few or many times, or a class if the clone is expanded.

TRGJ1/TRGJ2 | TRGV9 | NA | TGTGCCTTGTGGGAGGTGCACTCGGGTAAGAAACTCTTT | CALWEVHSGKKLF
TRGJ1/TRGJ2 | TRGV9 | NA | TGTGCCTTGTGGGAGAACCATTATTATAAGAAACTCTTT | CALWENHYYKKLF
TRGJ1/TRGJ2 | TRGV9 | NA | TGTGCCTTGTGGGAGAAGCGAACTAAGAAACTCTTT | CALWEKRTKKLF
TRGJ1/TRGJ2 | TRGV9 | NA | TGTGCCTTGCCTTATTATAAGAAACTCTTT | CALPYYKKLF
TRGJ1/TRGJ2 | TRGV9 | NA | TGTGCCTTGTGGGGGGAGTATTATAAGAAACTCTTT | CALWGEYYKKLF
TRGJ1/TRGJ2 | TRGV5 | few | TGTGCCACCTGGGATTCATCGGGCTATTATAAGAAACTCTTT | CATWDSSGYYKKLF
TRGJP2 | TRGV4 | few | TGTGCCACCTGGGACCAAAGTAGTGATTGGATCAAGACGTTT | CATWDQSSDWIKTF
TRGJ1/TRGJ2 | TRGV9 | few | TGTGCCTTGTGGGAGGACGGACTTACATTT | CALWEDGLTF
TRGJ1/TRGJ2 | TRGV8 | few | TGTGCCACCTGGGATAGCCCCTATTCGAATTATTATAAGAAACTCTTC | CATWDSPYSNYYKKLF
TRGJP | TRGV9 | NA | TGTGCCTTGTGGGAGGTGCAGGAATTAGAGTTGGGCAAAAAAATCAAGGTATTT | CALWEVQELELGKKIKVF
TRGJ1/TRGJ2 | TRGV5 | NA | TGTGCCACCTGGGACCGTAATTATTATAAGAAACTCTTT | CATWDRNYYKKLF
TRGJ1/TRGJ2 | TRGV5 | NA | TGTGCCACCTGGGAACATAGTGGTTATAAGAAACTCTTT | CATWEHSGYKKLF
TRGJ1/TRGJ2 | TRGV5 | few | TGTGCCACCTGGGACAGGCTCTGGTATAAGAAACTCTTC | CATWDRLWYKKLF
TRGJ1/TRGJ2 | TRGV3 | few | TGTGCCACCTGGGACAGGCGTGGTTATTATAAGAAACTCTTT | CATWDRRGYYKKLF
TRGJ1/TRGJ2 | TRGV4 | NA | TGTGCCACCTGGGATATAGGTTATTATAAGAAACTCTTT | CATWDIGYYKKLF
TRGJP | TRGV9 | few | TGTGCCTTGTGGGAGGCTGGGAACGAGTTGGGCAAAAAAATCAAGGTATTT | CALWEAGNELGKKIKVF
TRGJ1/TRGJ2 | TRGV4 | few | TGTGCCACCTGGGACCCCCCTTTTAAGAAACTCTTT | CATWDPPFKKLF
TRGJ1/TRGJ2 | TRGV3 | few | TGTGCCACCTGGGACAGAAGGGATTATAAGAAACTCTTT | CATWDRRDYKKLF
TRGJ1/TRGJ2 | TRGV5 | NA | TGTGCCACCTGGGACAGGCCTCAAGGACAGAAACTCTTT | CATWDRPQGQKLF
TRGJ1/TRGJ2 | TRGV4 | NA | TGTGCCACCTGGGGTCAGGCTGGGAAGAAACTCTTT | CATWGQAGKKLF
TRGJ1/TRGJ2 | TRGV8 | NA | TGTGCCACCTGGGATAAACATTATAAGAAACTCTTT | CATWDKHYKKLF
TRGJ1/TRGJ2 | TRGV9 | NA | TGTGCCTTGTGGGAACGGAATTATTATAAGAAACTCTTT | CALWERNYYKKLF
TRGJ1/TRGJ2 | TRGV8 | few | TGTGCCACCTGGGATAGAAATTATTATAAGAAACTCTTT | CATWDRNYYKKLF
TRGJ1/TRGJ2 | TRGV4 | few | TGTGCCACCTGGGACACAATTTATTATAAGAAACTCTTT | CATWDTIYYKKLF
TRGJ1/TRGJ2 | TRGV4 | NA | TGTGCCACCTGGGGGCAGAATTATTATAAGAAACTCTTT | CATWGQNYYKKLF
TRGJ1/TRGJ2 | TRGV2 | NA | TGTGCCACCTGGGACAGGCGGGGTTGTTATAAGAAACTCTTT | CATWDRRGCYKKLF
TRGJ1/TRGJ2 | TRGV4 | few | TGTGCCACCTGGGACTTATCGAATTATTATAAGAAACTCTTT | CATWDLSNYYKKLF
TRGJ1/TRGJ2 | TRGV9 | NA | TGTGCCTTGTGGGAGAGAGCGAATTATTATAAGAAACTCTTT | CALWERANYYKKLF
TRGJP1 | TRGV3 | NA | TGTGCCACCTGGTTGAGGGGGTTCAAGATATTT | CATWLRGFKIF
TRGJ1/TRGJ2 | TRGV4 | few | TGTGCCACCTGGGATGAGCCCGTCCTGCTCTTT | CATWDEPVLLF
TRGJ1/TRGJ2 | TRGV3 | NA | TGTGCCACCTGGGACAGGCCCAATCCATATTATAAGAAACTCTTT | CATWDRPNPYYKKLF
TRGJP | TRGV9 | NA | TGTGCCTTGTGGGAGGGGGGCTCGCAAGAGTTGGGCAAAAAAATCAAGGTATTT | CALWEGGSQELGKKIKVF
TRGJ1/TRGJ2 | TRGV9 | few | TGTGCCTTGTGGGAGGCAATGAAACTCTTT | CALWEAMKLF
TRGJ1/TRGJ2 | TRGV5 | few | TGTGCCACCTGGGACAGAGCGAATTATTATTATAAGAAACTCTTT | CATWDRANYYYKKLF
TRGJ1/TRGJ2 | TRGV9 | NA | TGTGCCTTGTGGGAGGGGGGAGATTATAAGAAACTCTTT | CALWEGGDYKKLF
TRGJ1/TRGJ2 | TRGV3 | NA | TGTGCCACCTGGGACAGGCCAAAGCGGAATAAGAAACTCTTT | CATWDRPKRNKKLF
TRGJ1/TRGJ2 | TRGV2 | NA | TGTGCCACCTGGGAATGGCGGCCGAATTATTATAAGAAACTCTTT | CATWEWRPNYYKKLF
TRGJ1/TRGJ2 | TRGV5 | NA | TGTGCCACCTGGGACAGGCGGGCCGGAGGCTGTAAGAAACTCTTT | CATWDRRAGGCKKLF
TRGJ1/TRGJ2 | TRGV9 | NA | TGTGCCTTGTGGGAGGTGCCCCCTTCTTATAAGAAACTCTTT | CALWEVPPSYKKLF
TRGJP2 | TRGV2 | NA | TGTGCCACCTGGGACCTCACTGGGGATGGTGATTGGATCAAGACGTTT | CATWDLTGDGDWIKTF
TRGJ1/TRGJ2 | TRGV9 | NA | TGTGCCTTGTGGGACCCAGGTTGGCATAAGAAACTCTTT | CALWDPGWHKKLF
TRGJ1/TRGJ2 | TRGV5 | NA | TGTGCCACCTGGGACAGACTATTGTGGAAACTCTTT | CATWDRLLWKLF
TRGJ1/TRGJ2 | TRGV4 | NA | TGTGCCACCTCAGGTTATTATAAGAAACTCTTT | CATSGYYKKLF
TRGJP1 | TRGV4 | few | TGTGCCACCTGGGATGGCCGGTACACTGGTTGGTTCAAGATATTT | CATWDGRYTGWFKIF
TRGJP2 | TRGV5 | NA | TGTGCCACCTGGGACACCCTAAAAGATGATTGGATCAAGACGTTT | CATWDTLKDDWIKTF
TRGJ1/TRGJ2 | TRGV3 | NA | TGCGCCACCTGGGACAGTGATTATTATAAGAAACTCTTT | CATWDSDYYKKLF
TRGJ1/TRGJ2 | TRGV4 | NA | TGTGCCACCTGGGATGGGCCTGGGTATTATAAGAAACTCTTT | CATWDGPGYYKKLF
TRGJ1/TRGJ2 | TRGV4 | few | TGTGCCACCTGGGATGCAGTCGAGAAACTCTTT | CATWDAVEKLF